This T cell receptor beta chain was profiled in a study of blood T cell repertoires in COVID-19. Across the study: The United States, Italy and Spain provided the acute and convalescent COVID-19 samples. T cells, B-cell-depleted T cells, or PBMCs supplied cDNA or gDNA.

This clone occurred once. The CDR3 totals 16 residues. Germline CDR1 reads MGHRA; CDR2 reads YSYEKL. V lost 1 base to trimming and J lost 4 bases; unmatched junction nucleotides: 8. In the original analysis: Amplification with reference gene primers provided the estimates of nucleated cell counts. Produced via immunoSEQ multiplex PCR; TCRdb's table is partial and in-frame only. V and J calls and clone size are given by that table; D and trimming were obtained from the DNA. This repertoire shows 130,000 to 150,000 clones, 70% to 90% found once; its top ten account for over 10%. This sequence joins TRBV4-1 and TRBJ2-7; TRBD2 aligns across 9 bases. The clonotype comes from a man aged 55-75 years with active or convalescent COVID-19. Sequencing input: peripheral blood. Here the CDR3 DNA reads TGCGCCAGCAGCCAAGGGGTAGCGGGAGCCGTATACGAGCAGTACTTC. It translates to CASSQGVAGAVYEQYF.